This passage covers 23 T cell receptor beta chains from one sample sequenced in a study of OX40 agonist ivuxolimab in advanced cancers. Sequenced by immunoSEQ multiplex PCR; TCRdb stores in-frame clones only, minus some. The sample includes about 64,000 clones, 75% to 90% of them seen just once. The sample in question was CD4+ or CD8+ T cells sorted from blood, obtained in a trial of the OX40 agonist ivuxolimab. These TCRs come from an adult with an advanced solid tumor such as melanoma, head and neck, liver or kidney cancer.

The rearrangement uses TRBV7-9 and TRBJ2-1, with 15 bases that match TRBD2. CDR1 is SEHNR, CDR2 FQNEAQ, per germline (reference sequence). Germline trimming cut 6 bases from V and 12 bases from J; bases unmatched to any gene: 3. The CDR3 length is 13 residues. CDR3 coding DNA: TGTGCCAGCAGACTGGGACTAGCGGGAGGGCAGTTCTTC. This translates into CASRLGLAGGQFF.

V and J are TRBV7-2 and TRBJ2-7, with 10 bases lining up with TRBD2. Germline-derived CDR1 and CDR2 are SGHTA and FQGNSA. V lost 2 bases and J lost 2; bases outside the gene matches: 0. CDR3 length: 14 residues. CDR3 sequence: CASSLSGGAYEQYF. Here the CDR3 DNA reads TGTGCCAGCAGCTTAAGCGGGGGGGCCTACGAGCAGTACTTC. Combining the CDR3 with reference TRBV7-2 and TRBJ2-7 gives the whole variable domain GAGVSQSPSNKVTEKGKDVELRCDPISGHTALYWYRQSLGQGLEFLIYFQGNSAPDKSGLPSDRFSAERTGGSVSTLTIQRTQQEDSAVYLCASSLSGGAYEQYFGPGTRLTVT.

The rearrangement joins TRBV7-8 to TRBJ1-2; D not certain. The V end was cut by 1 base, the J end by 2 bases, with 11 bases between. There are 15 residues in the CDR3. The germline gives CDR1 SGHVS, CDR2 FQNEAQ. CDR3 DNA: TGTGCCAGCAGCTTAGGCATAGCCACAAACTATGGCTACACCTTC. The encoded protein is CASSLGIATNYGYTF.

V is TRBV28 and J is TRBJ1-1; D is uncertain. Germline values: CDR1 MDHEN, CDR2 SYDVKM. Trimming left V 6 bases short and J 1 base short, with 3 bases between. This CDR3 region has 11 residues. For the CDR3, the DNA is TGTGCCAGCAGCCGGAACACTGAAGCTTTCTTT. Amino acid sequence: CASSRNTEAFF. Variable domain in full (rest from reference TRBV28 and TRBJ1-1): DVKVTQSSRYLVKRTGEKVFLECVQDMDHENMFWYRQDPGLGLRLIYFSYDVKMKEKGDIPEGYSVSREKKERFSLILESASTNQTSMYLCASSRNTEAFFGQGTRLTVV.

The rearrangement uses TRBV4-1 and TRBJ1-4; TRBD1 might be the D (5 bases). The V gene's germline CDR1 is MGHRA and CDR2 YSYEKL. V was clipped by 2 bases and J by 7 bases, with 17 bases between them. The length of the CDR3 is 16 residues. This CDR3 is CASSQQSFQGSEKLFF. The CDR3 region has the DNA TGCGCCAGCAGCCAACAAAGTTTTCAGGGAAGTGAAAAACTGTTTTTT.

The gene calls are TRBV7-6 and TRBJ1-3; 9 bases line up with TRBD1. The CDR3 runs 16 residues. V gave up 5 bases and J gave up 0 bases; unmatched junction bases: 5. Germline assignment: CDR1 SGHVS and CDR2 FNYEAQ. The CDR3 loop reads CASSVDRGSSGNTIYF. The CDR3 DNA reads TGTGCCAGCAGCGTAGACAGGGGGTCCTCTGGAAACACCATATATTTT.

The V gene is TRBV9, the J gene TRBJ2-1; 7 bases are shared with TRBD2. Germline trimming cut 0 bases from V and 7 bases from J; bases unmatched to any gene: 16. This CDR3 has 18 amino acids. Germline lookup yields CDR1 SGDLS and CDR2 YYNGEE. CDR3 coding DNA: TGTGCCAGCAGCGTAGAAGGGAGGGGCGCTACAAGAGGAAATGAGCAGTTCTTC. It translates to CASSVEGRGATRGNEQFF.

The table lists this clone with a count of one. V is TRBV6-5 and J is TRBJ2-7, with TRBD1 as a possible D gene (6 bases). CDR1 is MNHEY and CDR2 is SVGAGI in the germline V gene. The CDR3 is 15 residues long. The ends were cut back, 5 bases at V and 2 bases at J, with 16 bases in the middle. CDR3 coding DNA: TGTGCCAGCAGTACCCGGGACAAGGGGGCCTACGAGCAGTACTTC. Residues: CASSTRDKGAYEQYF.

The chain has TRBV10-3 and TRBJ1-2; weak D call: TRBD1 (6 bases). The length of the CDR3 is 12 residues. Germline V gives CDR1 ENHRY, CDR2 SYGVKD. V lost 4 bases and J 8 bases, leaving 11 bases between the germline ends. CDR3 amino acids: CAISVSGEGYTF. The CDR3 nucleotides are TGTGCCATCAGTGTATCAGGGGAGGGCTACACCTTC.

The chain is built from TRBV5-5 and TRBJ1-3; 8 bases agree with TRBD1. V shed 2 bases, J shed 3 bases, and the junction held 4 bases outside the gene matches. The CDR3 is 15 residues long. Germline V lookup: CDR1 SGHKS, CDR2 YYEKEE (reference sequence). CDR3 region: CASSFSDRVGNTIYF. Written as DNA, the CDR3 is TGTGCCAGCAGCTTTTCGGACAGGGTTGGAAACACCATATATTTT.

The J gene is TRBJ2-1, the V gene TRBV5-4; 8 bases align to TRBD2. The CDR3 is 16 residues long. V shed 4 bases, J shed 7 bases, and the junction held 13 bases outside the gene matches. Looked up from germline, CDR1 is SGHNT and CDR2 is YYREEE (reference sequence). CDR3 sequence (DNA): TGTGCCAGCAGCCTGAGGGGACTAGAGGTTATAAATGAGCAGTTCTTC. This codes for CASSLRGLEVINEQFF.

V usage is TRBV10-3 and J usage is TRBJ1-4; 11 positions agree with TRBD1. V gave up 6 bases and J gave up 5 bases; unmatched junction bases: 2. CDR1 is ENHRY and CDR2 is SYGVKD in the germline V gene. This CDR3 has 14 residues. The DNA of the CDR3 is TGTGCCATCAGCGGGACAGGGGGGAATGAAAAACTGTTTTTT. Its translation is CAISGTGGNEKLFF.

The chain has TRBV5-1 and TRBJ2-1, with D tentatively TRBD1 or TRBD2 (7 bases each). Trimming pared 3 bases from V and 9 bases from J, leaving 13 bases between. Germline CDR1 is SGHRS and CDR2 is YFSETQ. The CDR3 totals 13 residues. CDR3 amino acids: CASSSQGEGEQFF. In nucleotides, the CDR3 is TGCGCCAGCAGCTCCCAGGGGGAGGGTGAGCAGTTCTTC. The variable domain in full, with the rest retrieved from reference TRBV5-1 and TRBJ2-1, is KAGVTQTPRYLIKTRGQQVTLSCSPISGHRSVSWYQQTPGQGLQFLFEYFSETQRNKGNFPGRFSGRQFSNSRSEMNVSTLELGDSALYLCASSSQGEGEQFFGPGTRLTVL.

This clone occurred a few times. The CDR3 DNA reads as TGTGCCAGCAGCTTGAGATCACGACAGGGGGATCAGCCCCAGCATTTT. This gives the protein CASSLRSRQGDQPQHF. V is TRBV11-3 and J is TRBJ1-5; TRBD1 agrees at 9 bases. The CDR3 runs to 16 residues. Germline CDR1 is SGHNT and CDR2 is YENEEA. The V gene end was trimmed by 3 bases and the J gene end by 5 bases; junction bases not matched to a gene: 8.

The chain combines TRBV29-1 with TRBJ1-1; 10 bases are shared with TRBD1. With 7 bases clipped from V and 4 bases from J, the junction kept 6 bases outside the gene matches. The CDR3 runs to 13 residues. Germline V gene lookup returns CDR1 SQVTM and CDR2 ANQGSEA. The CDR3 DNA reads as TGCAGCGCCTCGACAGGGGGCTTCACTGAAGCTTTCTTT. Protein sequence: CSASTGGFTEAFF. Based on the CDR3 plus reference TRBV29-1 and TRBJ1-1, the full variable domain is SAVISQKPSRDICQRGTSLTIQCQVDSQVTMMFWYRQQPGQSLTLIATANQGSEATYESGFVIDKFPISRPNLTFSTLTVSNMSPEDSSIYLCSASTGGFTEAFFGQGTRLTVV.

The CDR3, as DNA: TGTGCCAGCAGCTTGCGGACGCCCTACAATGAGCAGTTCTTC. This translates into CASSLRTPYNEQFF. The rearrangement uses TRBV21-1 and TRBJ2-1. TRBV21-1 is noted as a pseudogene. The CDR3 extends over 14 amino acids.

This chain links TRBV30 with TRBJ1-2, with 7 bases matching TRBD1. The CDR3 has 15 amino acids. V shed 6 bases, J shed 2 bases, and the junction held 12 bases outside the gene matches. From germline, CDR1 is GTSNPN and CDR2 SVGIG (reference sequence). The CDR3 region has the DNA TGTGCCTGCCAGGGGGGCCCCACTGGCAACTATGGCTACACCTTC. Translated: CACQGGPTGNYGYTF.

J is TRBJ1-2 and V is TRBV10-3, with D unresolved. The CDR3 contains 12 residues. The germline V gene has CDR1 ENHRY and CDR2 SYGVKD. V lost 2 bases and J lost 5, with 6 bases in between. CDR3 DNA: TGTGCCATCAGTGAGGACGGATATGGCTACACCTTC. Protein sequence: CAISEDGYGYTF.

The V and J genes are TRBV27 and TRBJ2-3; TRBD1 agrees at 10 bases. The CDR3 is made up of 19 amino acids. J lost 3 bases, V lost 2 bases, and 14 bases had no gene match. From germline, CDR1 is MNHEY and CDR2 SMNVEV (reference sequence). The DNA of the CDR3 is TGTGCCAGCAGTTTACCGGGGGGGAAGGGACAGGGGAGAACAGATACGCAGTATTTT. Translated, it gives CASSLPGGKGQGRTDTQYF.

The chain employs TRBV5-5 and TRBJ2-7, with 7 nucleotides matching TRBD1. The germline V gene has CDR1 SGHKS and CDR2 YYEKEE (reference sequence). This CDR3 has 13 amino acids. V shed 4 bases and J 5 bases; nucleotides not matched to a gene: 6. The CDR3, as DNA: TGTGCCAGCAGCCTGACAGGGTTGGACGAGCAGTACTTC. Its protein product is CASSLTGLDEQYF.

V gene TRBV9 combines with J gene TRBJ2-5, with 12 bases that match TRBD2. CDR3 size: 17 residues. Germline CDR1 reads SGDLS; CDR2 reads YYNGEE. Trimming removed 0 bases from V and 6 bases from J; junction bases left unmatched: 9. CDR3 sequence: CASSVDGGLAGRKTQYF. In DNA, the CDR3 is TGTGCCAGCAGCGTAGATGGGGGACTAGCGGGCAGAAAGACCCAGTACTTC.

V and J are TRBV5-5 and TRBJ1-2; 12 bases map to TRBD1. Trimming took 3 bases from V and 6 from J; bases not matched to a gene: 3. The CDR3 is 14 residues long. Per germline, CDR1 SGHKS and CDR2 YYEKEE (reference sequence). CDR3 nucleotides: TGTGCCAGCAGCTGGGACAGGGGGCAGGATGGCTACACCTTC. Its protein product is CASSWDRGQDGYTF.

This chain uses TRBV7-9 with TRBJ2-5; D not resolved. There are 13 residues in the CDR3. The germline gives CDR1 SEHNR, CDR2 FQNEAQ (reference sequence). Trimming pared 0 bases from V and 9 bases from J, leaving 11 bases between. The CDR3 sequence is CASSLAQLASQYF. DNA of the CDR3: TGTGCCAGCAGCTTAGCCCAGCTCGCGTCCCAGTACTTC.